Below, one TCR beta chain is given with its context. The antigen remains unidentified. The table came from immunoSEQ multiplex PCR; TCRdb's copy has only in-frame clones and leaves some out. This table has roughly 2,500,000 clones, under 95% appearing once. The data were obtained in a study of shared clonotypes between healthy human individuals. Study results and caveats: Clonotype sharing across donors was expected to vary with sequencing depth. What limited the represented genetic and exposure-history diversity was the small number of donors.

The receptor was derived from a man between 18 and 29 years old in good health. Some clones in this sample may be carry-over from other donors' samples. Sequencing was performed on naive CD4+ T cells from PBMCs. Subset given: CD45RA+ positively selected.

The DNA for the CDR3 is TGTGCCAGCAGCGACTCTAGCGGAAGGACCTACAATGAGCAGTTCTTC. It is translated as CASSDSSGRTYNEQFF. The chain combines TRBV11-2 with TRBJ2-1; 7 bases map to TRBD2. CDR1 is SGHAT, CDR2 FQNNGV, per germline. With V trimmed by 5 bases and J by 2 bases, 9 bases remained unmatched. CDR3 length: 16 residues.